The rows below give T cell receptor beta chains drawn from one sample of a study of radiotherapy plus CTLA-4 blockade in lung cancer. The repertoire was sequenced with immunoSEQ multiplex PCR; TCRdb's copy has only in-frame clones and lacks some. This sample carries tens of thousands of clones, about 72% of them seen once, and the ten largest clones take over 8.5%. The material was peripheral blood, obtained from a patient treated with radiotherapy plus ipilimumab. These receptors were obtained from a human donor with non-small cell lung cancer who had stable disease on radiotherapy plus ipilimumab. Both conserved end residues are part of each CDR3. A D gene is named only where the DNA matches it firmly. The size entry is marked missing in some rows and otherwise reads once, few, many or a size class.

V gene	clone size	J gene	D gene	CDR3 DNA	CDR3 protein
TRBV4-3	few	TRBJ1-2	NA	TGCGCCAGCAGCCAAGAGTCCTCAGGGTGGAACGGCTACACCTTC	CASSQESSGWNGYTF
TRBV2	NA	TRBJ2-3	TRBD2	TGTGCCAGCAGTGGGACTAGCGAGGGAGAGGCAGATACGCAGTATTTT	CASSGTSEGEADTQYF
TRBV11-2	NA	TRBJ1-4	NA	TGTGCCAGCAGCACAGGCAGGGGAGGGGAAAAACTGTTTTTT	CASSTGRGGEKLFF
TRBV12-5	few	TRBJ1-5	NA	TGTGCTAGTGGTTTGGTCTTGGAGGAGCAGCCCCAGCATTTT	CASGLVLEEQPQHF
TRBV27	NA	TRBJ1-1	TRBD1	TGTGCCAGCAGTTTACAGGGGGGGGCGAGTTCCTGGGGCACTGAAGCTTTCTTT	CASSLQGGASSWGTEAFF
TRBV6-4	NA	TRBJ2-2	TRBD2	TGTGCCAGCCATCGAACAGCGGGGGGACCCGGGGAGCTGTTTTTT	CASHRTAGGPGELFF
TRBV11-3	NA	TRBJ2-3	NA	TGTGCCAGCAGCTCCAGGCGAGGTACGCAGTATTTT	CASSSRRGTQYF
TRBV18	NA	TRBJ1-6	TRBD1	TGTGCCAGCTCACCGGGACAGGGGAATTCACCCCTCCACTTT	CASSPGQGNSPLHF
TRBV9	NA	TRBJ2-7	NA	TGTGCCAGCAGCGTAGAAACGGGTTTCTCCTACGAGCAGTACTTC	CASSVETGFSYEQYF
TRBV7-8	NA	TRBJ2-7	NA	TGTGCCAGCAGCTTATCAGACTACGAGCAGTACTTC	CASSLSDYEQYF
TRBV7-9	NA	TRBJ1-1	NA	TGTGCCAGCAGCAGACAGGAGAACACTGAAGCTTTCTTT	CASSRQENTEAFF
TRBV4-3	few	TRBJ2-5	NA	TGCGCCAGCAGCCAAGATAGTTCCGGACGCCCAGAGACCCAGTACTTC	CASSQDSSGRPETQYF
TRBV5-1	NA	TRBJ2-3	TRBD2	TGCGCCAGCAGCTTGAGCGGGGGGGCAGTGGATACGCAGTATTTT	CASSLSGGAVDTQYF
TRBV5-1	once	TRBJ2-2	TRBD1	TGCGCCAGCAGCTTGGTTCCGCCCGGGACAGAAAAGACTATGAACACCGGGGAGCTGTTTTTT	CASSLVPPGTEKTMNTGELFF
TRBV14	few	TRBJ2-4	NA	TGTGCCAGCAGCCCATCCGGGACACTAGCCAAAAACATTCAGTACTTC	CASSPSGTLAKNIQYF
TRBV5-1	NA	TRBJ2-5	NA	TGCGCCAGCAGCTTGCTAGGACAGTTCCAAGAGACCCAGTACTTC	CASSLLGQFQETQYF
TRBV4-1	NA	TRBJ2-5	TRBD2	TGCGCCAGCAGCCAAGAAGCGGGAGCCCCAGGGACCCAGTACTTC	CASSQEAGAPGTQYF
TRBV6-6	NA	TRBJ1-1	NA	TGTGCCAGTGATGGGGGAGGTGGAGCTTTCTTT	CASDGGGGAFF
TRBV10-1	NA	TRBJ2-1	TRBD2	TGCGCCAGCAGTGAGGAGCAGGGACTAGCGGGCAATGAGCAGTTCTTC	CASSEEQGLAGNEQFF
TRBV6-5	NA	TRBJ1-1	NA	TGTGCCAGCACATCCAAGCGGGGGTTTGGCACTGAAGCTTTCTTT	CASTSKRGFGTEAFF
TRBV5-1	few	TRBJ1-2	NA	TGCGCCAGCAGCTTGGTACAGGGACCCTATGGCTACACCTTC	CASSLVQGPYGYTF